The entry below gives a single T cell receptor (beta chain) sequence along with its context. Its antigen remains unknown. The sample originates from a study of CD8 T cells in ankylosing spondylitis. Each TCR beta library was made by quantitative 5'-RACE that incorporated molecular barcodes. TCRdb itself ran the 5' RACE reads through MiXCR, one entry per CDR3 protein. Among over 200,000 distinct CDR3 sequences listed, about 10% were seen once. Study-level results: Matched ankylosing spondylitis synovial fluid reportedly contained a significantly enriched population of disease-linked clones. A motif in TCR beta, a set of eight or nine highly homologous variants, appeared characteristic of ankylosing spondylitis blood. Reactive arthritis synovial fluid and blood previously showed some of these motif variants.

The CDR3 contains 13 residues. CDR1 and CDR2 from the germline V gene are SGHAT and FQNNGV. Deletions cut 0 bases from V and 5 bases from J, with 7 bases between. The clonotype originates from a male donor with ankylosing spondylitis or in good health (not recorded which). The sequenced material came from blood, either unsorted or a sorted T cell fraction (not recorded which). The chain couples TRBV11-2 to TRBJ2-5; D remains ambiguous. CDR3 in DNA: TGTGCCAGCAGCTTAGAGGGGATGGAGACCCAGTACTTC. Protein sequence: CASSLEGMETQYF.